A single sample is the source of the 20 T cell receptor beta chains below, sequenced in a study of blood T cell repertoires in COVID-19. TCRdb's table, derived via immunoSEQ multiplex PCR, lists solely in-frame clones and lacks some. The profile shows more than 400,000 clones, 75% to 90% of them singletons. Specimen: peripheral blood. The receptors stem from a human donor in a cohort sampled during active COVID-19.

This clone was seen only once. This rearrangement joins TRBV5-6 to TRBJ2-1; tentative D call: TRBD2 (6 bases). V was shortened by 4 bases and J by 7 bases, with 21 bases between the two germline ends. CDR1 is SGHDT, CDR2 YYEEEE, per germline. The CDR3 has 16 amino acids. The CDR3 DNA reads as TGTGCCAGCAGCCTTCCAGGGACTTACCTTATAAATGAGCAGTTCTTC. As protein: CASSLPGTYLINEQFF. Full variable domain (outside the CDR3, taken from reference TRBV5-6 and TRBJ2-1): DAGVTQSPTHLIKTRGQQVTLRCSPKSGHDTVSWYQQALGQGPQFIFQYYEEEERQRGNFPDRFSGHQFPNYSSELNVNALLLGDSALYLCASSLPGTYLINEQFFGPGTRLTVL.

This rearrangement joins TRBV7-3 to TRBJ2-5; 8 bases fit TRBD2. Germline lookup yields CDR1 SGHTA and CDR2 FQGTGA. This CDR3 has 16 amino acids. V was pared by 3 bases and J by 0 bases, with 6 bases of the junction left unmatched. The CDR3 sequence is CASSLGIAGNQETQYF. CDR3 bases: TGTGCCAGCAGCTTGGGAATAGCGGGGAACCAAGAGACCCAGTACTTC.

The chain couples TRBV6-2 or TRBV6-3 to TRBJ2-1; D is possibly TRBD1 (6 bases). Germline CDR1 MNHEY, CDR2 SVGEGT. The length of the CDR3 is 15 residues. Trimming removed 4 bases from V and 2 bases from J, with 12 bases in between. The CDR3 protein is CASSSVDRTYNEQFF. Written as DNA, the CDR3 is TGTGCCAGCAGTTCTGTCGACAGGACCTACAATGAGCAGTTCTTC.

The V gene is TRBV6-1, the J gene TRBJ1-5, with D possibly matching TRBD1 (5 bases). Between the trimmed V and J ends, which lost 1 base and 6 bases, there was a span of 13 bases. The CDR3 runs to 15 residues. Germline V gene lookup returns CDR1 MNHNS and CDR2 SASEGT. As DNA, the CDR3 is TGTGCCAGCAGTGAAGGTCGCCAGGGTCGTCAGCCCCAGCATTTT. It yields the protein CASSEGRQGRQPQHF.

This clone was picked up one time. The chain carries TRBV10-2 and TRBJ2-1; 7 nucleotides match TRBD2. CDR1 WSHSY and CDR2 SAAADI come from the germline V gene. The CDR3 contains 16 residues. V dropped 8 bases and J dropped 4; count of bases not matched to a gene: 14. CDR3 sequence reads: CASLGFRAGLYNEQFF. CDR3 DNA sequence: TGCGCCAGCTTAGGTTTCCGAGCGGGATTATACAATGAGCAGTTCTTC.

This clone was detected once. The CDR3, as DNA: TGCAGCGTCGACAGGGTAGGGTTGGAGACCCAGTACTTC. Its translation: CSVDRVGLETQYF. V is TRBV29-1 and J is TRBJ2-5; 7 nucleotides line up with TRBD1. V shed 6 bases and J 5 bases; nucleotides not matched to a gene: 9. The CDR3 sequence is 13 residues long. The germline gives CDR1 SQVTM, CDR2 ANQGSEA.

The CDR3 loop is CASSLEAGGQFF. DNA for the CDR3: TGTGCCAGCAGTTTAGAGGCAGGGGGGCAGTTCTTC. The V call is TRBV12-3 or TRBV12-4, the J call TRBJ2-1; TRBD1 aligns across 7 bases. Losses at the gene ends were 1 base for V and 12 bases for J; bases not matched to a gene: 3. This CDR3 has 12 residues.

The V gene is TRBV14, the J gene TRBJ1-1; possibly TRBD1 for D (5 bases). Germline CDR1 reads SGHDN; CDR2 reads FVKESK. CDR3 size: 14 residues. Deletions cut 2 bases from V and 2 bases from J, with 9 bases between. The CDR3 DNA is TGTGCCAGCAGCCAAATGGGGCACAACACTGAAGCTTTCTTT. It specifies CASSQMGHNTEAFF.

The chain links TRBV6-5 to TRBJ1-1; D is unclear. V was cut by 5 bases and J by 0 bases, with 10 bases left in between. The CDR3 covers 14 residues. Looked up from germline, CDR1 is MNHEY and CDR2 is SVGAGI. DNA for the CDR3: TGTGCCAGCAGTCCCCAGATCATGAACACTGAAGCTTTCTTT. Encoded protein: CASSPQIMNTEAFF.

The CDR3 loop is CASSPLTGEHEAFF. The CDR3, as DNA: TGCGCCAGCAGCCCTTTGACAGGCGAACATGAAGCTTTCTTT. The gene calls are TRBV5-1 and TRBJ1-1, with D possibly being TRBD1 (6 bases). The CDR3 extends over 14 amino acids. V was shortened by 4 bases and J by 7 bases, with 17 bases between the two germline ends. Germline CDR1 SGHRS, CDR2 YFSETQ.

The V call is TRBV5-1, the J call TRBJ1-4; D remains unclear. This CDR3 region has 15 residues. With 4 bases removed from V and 5 bases from J, the gap between germline ends came to 15 bases. Germline CDR1 reads SGHRS; CDR2 reads YFSETQ. The CDR3 bases are TGCGCCAGCAGCCCTATGACATCTACGAATGAAAAACTGTTTTTT. Translation: CASSPMTSTNEKLFF.

The J gene is TRBJ1-2, the V gene TRBV15; the D is unclear. The length of the CDR3 is 13 residues. V gave up 8 bases and J gave up 7 bases, with 17 bases separating them. Germline V CDR1 and CDR2: LNHNV, YYDKDF (reference sequence). This chain's CDR3 is CATEARGRGGYTF. The CDR3, as DNA: TGTGCCACCGAGGCACGAGGGAGAGGTGGCTACACCTTC.

This chain joins TRBV7-9 and TRBJ1-4; TRBD1 matches at 8 bases. The CDR3 covers 14 residues. Germline V gene sequence: CDR1 SEHNR, CDR2 FQNEAQ (reference sequence). Trimming cost V 3 bases and J 10 bases; bases outside gene matches: 7. The CDR3 loop reads CASSLQGAQGKLFF. In DNA, the CDR3 is TGTGCCAGCAGCTTGCAGGGGGCGCAGGGAAAACTGTTTTTT.

The V gene is TRBV7-9, the J gene TRBJ1-4; TRBD1 is a possible D gene (5 bases). The CDR3 length is 14 residues. Germline lookup yields CDR1 SEHNR and CDR2 FQNEAQ (reference sequence). Trimming took off 2 bases at V and 5 bases at J, with 9 bases between the two ends. The CDR3 sequence is CASSLRGSNEKLFF. The CDR3, as DNA: TGTGCCAGCAGCTTAAGGGGATCCAATGAAAAACTGTTTTTT.

This chain links TRBV5-4 with TRBJ2-4, with a possible D match to TRBD2 (5 bases). Germline CDR1 and CDR2: SGHNT and YYREEE (reference sequence). The V end was cut by 2 bases, the J end by 5 bases, with 11 bases between. This CDR3 spans 14 amino acids. The CDR3 region is CASSFRLAENIQYF. In DNA, the CDR3 is TGTGCCAGCAGCTTTAGGCTAGCTGAAAACATTCAGTACTTC.

The V call is TRBV30, the J call TRBJ2-6; D call uncertain. Germline V gives CDR1 GTSNPN, CDR2 SVGIG (reference sequence). The CDR3 is made up of 14 amino acids. V was pared by 5 bases and J by 0 bases, with 8 bases between. The CDR3 region is CAWERVSGANVLTF. In DNA form, the CDR3 reads TGTGCCTGGGAGCGCGTCTCTGGGGCCAACGTCCTGACTTTC. The full variable domain, rest sourced from reference TRBV30 and TRBJ2-6, is SQTIHQWPATLVQPVGSPLSLECTVEGTSNPNLYWYRQAAGRGLQLLFYSVGIGQISSEVPQNLSASRPQDRQFILSSKKLLLSDSGFYLCAWERVSGANVLTFGAGSRLTVL.

The V call is TRBV7-2, the J call TRBJ2-6, with D perhaps TRBD2 (6 bases). V was shortened by 5 bases and J by 2 bases, with 13 bases between the two germline ends. CDR1 is SGHTA, CDR2 FQGNSA, per germline. CDR3 size: 16 residues. In DNA, the CDR3 is TGTGCCAGCAGCCCAGTTAGGAGGGCTGGGGCCAACGTCCTGACTTTC. Translated, it gives CASSPVRRAGANVLTF.

The chain links TRBV6-2 or TRBV6-3 to TRBJ2-2; D is unresolved. The CDR3 runs 14 residues. V gave up 5 bases and J gave up 6 bases, with 13 bases separating them. CDR1 is MNHEY, CDR2 SVGEGT, per germline. CDR3 amino acids: CASSILVTAGELFF. CDR3 in DNA: TGTGCCAGCAGTATACTTGTTACCGCCGGGGAGCTGTTTTTT.

The rearrangement uses TRBV7-6 and TRBJ1-3; D uncertain. The CDR3 is 16 residues long. The germline gives CDR1 SGHVS, CDR2 FNYEAQ. Trimming stripped 5 bases from V and 0 bases from J, with 14 bases between. CDR3 protein: CASSPYSGVSGNTIYF. Written as DNA, the CDR3 is TGTGCCAGCAGCCCGTATTCTGGAGTCTCTGGAAACACCATATATTTT.

This clone has a handful of counts. V is TRBV4-1 and J is TRBJ1-3; no clear D. Germline V gene sequence: CDR1 MGHRA, CDR2 YSYEKL. The CDR3 totals 16 residues. V was trimmed by 1 base and J by 0 bases, leaving 10 bases between them. The CDR3 DNA reads as TGCGCCAGCAGCCAAGGACGGAGAAGCTCTGGAAACACCATATATTTT. The encoded protein is CASSQGRRSSGNTIYF.